Following are 22 T cell receptor beta chains from one sample sequenced in a study of cytomegalovirus exposure and HLA in healthy donors. The primer mix had 60 Vbeta and 13 Jbeta primers. Assay used: immunoSEQ multiplex PCR; TCRdb lists only in-frame clones, some missing. The data contain about 130,000 clones, 65% to 90% of them singletons. Sequencing input: PBMCs. Source of these receptors: a girl aged 2 to 9 in good health and CMV-seronegative.

This chain joins TRBV27 and TRBJ2-5; 7 nucleotides align to TRBD1. The tail of the sequence fits TRBJ2-7 better, so the J call may be wrong. Germline assignment: CDR1 MNHEY and CDR2 SMNVEV (reference sequence). This CDR3 is built from 14 residues. The CDR3 nucleotides read TGTGCCAGCAGGGCAAGGGGGCGATACTACGAGCAGTACTTC. It codes for CASRARGRYYEQYF.

The rearrangement uses TRBV5-5 and TRBJ1-2; TRBD1 matches 9 bases. The CDR3 extends over 15 amino acids. V was clipped by 0 bases and J by 7 bases; unmatched bases: 7. The germline gives CDR1 SGHKS, CDR2 YYEKEE (reference sequence). The CDR3 sequence: CASSLARQGEGGYTF. DNA for the CDR3: TGTGCCAGCAGCTTGGCCAGACAGGGGGAGGGTGGCTACACCTTC.

This clone has just a few counts. The chain combines TRBV30 with TRBJ1-1; possibly TRBD1 for D (5 bases). The CDR3 spans 13 residues. Germline V gives CDR1 GTSNPN, CDR2 SVGIG (reference sequence). V was trimmed by 5 bases and J by 3 bases, leaving 13 bases between them. The CDR3 is CAWHQGLDTEAFF. DNA of the CDR3: TGTGCCTGGCATCAGGGTCTGGACACTGAAGCTTTCTTT. Using reference TRBV30 and TRBJ1-1 for the parts outside the CDR3, the full variable domain is SQTIHQWPATLVQPVGSPLSLECTVEGTSNPNLYWYRQAAGRGLQLLFYSVGIGQISSEVPQNLSASRPQDRQFILSSKKLLLSDSGFYLCAWHQGLDTEAFFGQGTRLTVV.

The chain joins TRBV29-1 to TRBJ2-2, with 12 bases matching TRBD1. The V gene's germline CDR1 is SQVTM and CDR2 ANQGSEA. The V segment lost 6 bases and the J segment 7 bases; nucleotides outside the gene matches: 9. CDR3 length: 15 amino acids. CDR3 DNA sequence: TGCAGCGTAGCCCGGGACAGGGGGCGCGGCGGGGAGCTGTTTTTT. Its translation is CSVARDRGRGGELFF.

This chain connects TRBV28 to TRBJ2-2; 9 positions match TRBD2. The CDR3 loop spans 16 amino acids. V was pared by 4 bases and J by 6 bases, with 9 bases of the junction left unmatched. Germline assignment: CDR1 MDHEN and CDR2 SYDVKM. In DNA, the CDR3 is TGTGCCAGCAGTTCCCCTGGGACTAGCCGAGCCGGGGAGCTGTTTTTT. Its translation: CASSSPGTSRAGELFF.

The chain carries TRBV5-1 and TRBJ2-3; 9 bases match TRBD1. The germline gives CDR1 SGHRS, CDR2 YFSETQ. Trimming removed 2 bases from V and 3 bases from J; junction bases left unmatched: 4. CDR3 length equals 15 residues. CDR3: CASSFQGQGTDTQYF. Written as DNA, the CDR3 is TGCGCCAGCAGCTTTCAGGGACAGGGAACAGATACGCAGTATTTT.

V usage is TRBV18 and J usage is TRBJ2-1; 9 bases fit TRBD1. Germline V gene sequence: CDR1 KGHSH, CDR2 LQKENI. The CDR3 extends over 15 amino acids. Losses at the gene ends were 6 bases for V and 3 bases for J; bases not matched to a gene: 6. The CDR3 loop is CASSLGQGSYNEQFF. CDR3 nucleotides: TGTGCCAGCTCCCTTGGACAGGGGAGCTACAATGAGCAGTTCTTC. The variable domain in full, with the rest retrieved from reference TRBV18 and TRBJ2-1, is NAGVMQNPRHLVRRRGQEARLRCSPMKGHSHVYWYRQLPEEGLKFMVYLQKENIIDESGMPKERFSAEFPKEGPSILRIQQVVRGDSAAYFCASSLGQGSYNEQFFGPGTRLTVL.

The rearrangement links TRBV5-4 to TRBJ2-3; 7 positions agree with TRBD1. CDR1 is SGHNT, CDR2 YYREEE, per germline (reference sequence). V shed 4 bases and J 0 bases; nucleotides not matched to a gene: 5. This CDR3 comprises 15 residues. CDR3 residues: CASSPRDRSTDTQYF. The CDR3 DNA sequence: TGTGCCAGCAGCCCACGGGACAGAAGCACAGATACGCAGTATTTT.

The J gene is TRBJ2-5, the V gene TRBV4-3; D might be TRBD2 (5 bases). The V end lost 2 bases, the J end lost 4 bases, and 14 bases lay between the germline ends. Looked up from germline, CDR1 is LGHNA and CDR2 is YSLEER. This CDR3 spans 15 amino acids. As DNA, the CDR3 is TGCGCCAGCAGCCAACAAACGGGGTCCTTAGAGACCCAGTACTTC. Its protein product is CASSQQTGSLETQYF.

V usage is TRBV6-1 and J usage is TRBJ2-7, with no clear D. The CDR3 is 12 amino acids. Germline CDR1 MNHNS, CDR2 SASEGT. The V gene lost 4 bases and the J gene lost 1 base, with 5 bases spanning the gap. DNA of the CDR3: TGTGCCAGCAGTGTCACTTCCTACGAGCAGTACTTC. It encodes CASSVTSYEQYF.

The gene calls are TRBV30 and TRBJ1-2; 9 positions match TRBD1. The CDR3 is 12 residues long. Germline lookup yields CDR1 GTSNPN and CDR2 SVGIG (reference sequence). The V gene end was trimmed by 8 bases and the J gene end by 5 bases; junction bases not matched to a gene: 6. The CDR3 here is CAASGTGYGYTF. In DNA form, the CDR3 reads TGTGCCGCGTCCGGGACAGGGTATGGCTACACCTTC.

The rearrangement joins TRBV28 to TRBJ2-1, with a possible D match to TRBD1 (7 bases). CDR1 is MDHEN and CDR2 is SYDVKM in the germline V gene. With 3 bases removed from V and 12 bases from J, the gap between germline ends came to 15 bases. This CDR3 comprises 13 residues. CDR3 DNA: TGTGCCAGCAGTTTCCTCCAGGGGGGCGTGCAGTTCTTC. Amino acids: CASSFLQGGVQFF. The complete variable domain, with remaining parts taken from reference TRBV28 and TRBJ2-1, reads DVKVTQSSRYLVKRTGEKVFLECVQDMDHENMFWYRQDPGLGLRLIYFSYDVKMKEKGDIPEGYSVSREKKERFSLILESASTNQTSMYLCASSFLQGGVQFFGPGTRLTVL.

The V and J genes are TRBV29-1 and TRBJ2-7, with D possibly TRBD1 on 5 matching bases. CDR3 length: 12 amino acids. CDR1 SQVTM and CDR2 ANQGSEA come from the germline V gene. CDR3 loop: CSALDSPYEQYF. DNA for the CDR3: TGCAGTGCCCTCGACAGTCCCTACGAGCAGTACTTC.

This clone has just a few counts. The chain is built from TRBV10-3 and TRBJ2-5; 7 bases map to TRBD2. Germline loops: CDR1 ENHRY, CDR2 SYGVKD. The CDR3 consists of 14 residues. V dropped 3 bases and J dropped 2; count of bases not matched to a gene: 3. The DNA of the CDR3 is TGTGCCATCAGTGAACAGCGGGGACAAGAGACCCAGTACTTC. The encoded protein is CAISEQRGQETQYF.

The CDR3 region has the DNA TGCGCCAGCAGCTCCATATGGCCTATACTAGCGGGGGGTAACAATGAGCAGTTCTTC. Translation gives CASSSIWPILAGGNNEQFF. The V gene is TRBV5-1, the J gene TRBJ2-1; 12 positions match TRBD2. The ends lost 3 bases at V and 5 bases at J; junction bases unmatched: 15. This CDR3 has 19 amino acids. Germline V gene data show CDR1 as SGHRS and CDR2 as YFSETQ. The variable domain in full, with the rest retrieved from reference TRBV5-1 and TRBJ2-1, is KAGVTQTPRYLIKTRGQQVTLSCSPISGHRSVSWYQQTPGQGLQFLFEYFSETQRNKGNFPGRFSGRQFSNSRSEMNVSTLELGDSALYLCASSSIWPILAGGNNEQFFGPGTRLTVL.

This clone was counted between two and nine times. The chain is built from TRBV4-3 and TRBJ1-3; 8 nucleotides line up with TRBD1. CDR1 and CDR2 from the germline V gene are LGHNA and YSLEER. CDR3 length equals 13 residues. V trimming: 0 bases; J trimming: 8 bases; junction bases outside the gene matches: 0. The CDR3 sequence: CASSQDRGHTIYF. CDR3 coding DNA: TGCGCCAGCAGCCAAGACAGGGGGCACACCATATATTTT.

V gene TRBV19 combines with J gene TRBJ2-3; 8 bases agree with TRBD2. V gave up 7 bases and J gave up 2 bases; unmatched junction bases: 5. CDR3 length: 14 amino acids. Per the germline V gene, CDR1 is LNHDA and CDR2 is SQIVND (reference sequence). CDR3 amino acids: CASNLAGSTDTQYF. The DNA for the CDR3 is TGTGCCAGTAACCTAGCGGGCTCCACAGATACGCAGTATTTT.

In its sample, this clone was seen once. The gene calls are TRBV27 and TRBJ2-1; D unresolved. Trimming took off 4 bases at V and 0 bases at J, with 7 bases between the two ends. The CDR3 is 14 amino acids. Germline CDR1 is MNHEY and CDR2 is SMNVEV (reference sequence). CDR3 sequence reads: CASSSSNSYNEQFF. For the CDR3, the DNA is TGTGCCAGCAGTTCTAGTAACTCCTACAATGAGCAGTTCTTC.

The genes are TRBV7-6 and TRBJ2-7; 10 nucleotides match TRBD2. From germline, CDR1 is SGHVS and CDR2 FNYEAQ. The ends lost 7 bases at V and 3 bases at J; junction bases unmatched: 6. The CDR3 sequence is 14 residues long. Here the CDR3 DNA reads TGTGCCAGCACCTCAGGACTAGCGGACTACGAGCAGTACTTC. Its translation is CASTSGLADYEQYF.

This rearrangement joins TRBV27 to TRBJ2-6; 7 nucleotides agree with TRBD1. The ends lost 2 bases at V and 4 bases at J; junction bases unmatched: 2. From germline, CDR1 is MNHEY and CDR2 SMNVEV (reference sequence). CDR3 length: 15 amino acids. CDR3 in DNA: TGTGCCAGCAGTTTAGACAGGGCCGGGGCCAACGTCCTGACTTTC. The encoded protein is CASSLDRAGANVLTF. Drawing the rest from reference TRBV27 and TRBJ2-6, the complete variable domain is EAQVTQNPRYLITVTGKKLTVTCSQNMNHEYMSWYRQDPGLGLRQIYYSMNVEVTDKGDVPEGYKVSRKEKRNFPLILESPSPNQTSLYFCASSLDRAGANVLTFGAGSRLTVL.

This clone was seen once. This rearrangement joins TRBV29-1 to TRBJ1-3; 7 bases are shared with TRBD1. The V gene's germline CDR1 is SQVTM and CDR2 ANQGSEA. This CDR3 is 17 amino acids long. The junction had 8 bases not matched to a gene; V was cut back by 0 bases and J by 0 bases. CDR3 loop: CSVEEGEGAYSGNTIYF. The CDR3 DNA reads TGCAGCGTTGAAGAGGGAGAGGGGGCCTACTCTGGAAACACCATATATTTT.

The chain joins TRBV7-9 to TRBJ1-4, with 8 bases aligning to TRBD1. The CDR3 length is 16 residues. Per germline, CDR1 SEHNR and CDR2 FQNEAQ (reference sequence). V lost 2 bases and J lost 8; bases outside the gene matches: 10. CDR3 DNA: TGTGCCAGCAGCTTAACCGGACAGGGAAGGGAAGAAAAACTGTTTTTT. This sequence encodes CASSLTGQGREEKLFF.